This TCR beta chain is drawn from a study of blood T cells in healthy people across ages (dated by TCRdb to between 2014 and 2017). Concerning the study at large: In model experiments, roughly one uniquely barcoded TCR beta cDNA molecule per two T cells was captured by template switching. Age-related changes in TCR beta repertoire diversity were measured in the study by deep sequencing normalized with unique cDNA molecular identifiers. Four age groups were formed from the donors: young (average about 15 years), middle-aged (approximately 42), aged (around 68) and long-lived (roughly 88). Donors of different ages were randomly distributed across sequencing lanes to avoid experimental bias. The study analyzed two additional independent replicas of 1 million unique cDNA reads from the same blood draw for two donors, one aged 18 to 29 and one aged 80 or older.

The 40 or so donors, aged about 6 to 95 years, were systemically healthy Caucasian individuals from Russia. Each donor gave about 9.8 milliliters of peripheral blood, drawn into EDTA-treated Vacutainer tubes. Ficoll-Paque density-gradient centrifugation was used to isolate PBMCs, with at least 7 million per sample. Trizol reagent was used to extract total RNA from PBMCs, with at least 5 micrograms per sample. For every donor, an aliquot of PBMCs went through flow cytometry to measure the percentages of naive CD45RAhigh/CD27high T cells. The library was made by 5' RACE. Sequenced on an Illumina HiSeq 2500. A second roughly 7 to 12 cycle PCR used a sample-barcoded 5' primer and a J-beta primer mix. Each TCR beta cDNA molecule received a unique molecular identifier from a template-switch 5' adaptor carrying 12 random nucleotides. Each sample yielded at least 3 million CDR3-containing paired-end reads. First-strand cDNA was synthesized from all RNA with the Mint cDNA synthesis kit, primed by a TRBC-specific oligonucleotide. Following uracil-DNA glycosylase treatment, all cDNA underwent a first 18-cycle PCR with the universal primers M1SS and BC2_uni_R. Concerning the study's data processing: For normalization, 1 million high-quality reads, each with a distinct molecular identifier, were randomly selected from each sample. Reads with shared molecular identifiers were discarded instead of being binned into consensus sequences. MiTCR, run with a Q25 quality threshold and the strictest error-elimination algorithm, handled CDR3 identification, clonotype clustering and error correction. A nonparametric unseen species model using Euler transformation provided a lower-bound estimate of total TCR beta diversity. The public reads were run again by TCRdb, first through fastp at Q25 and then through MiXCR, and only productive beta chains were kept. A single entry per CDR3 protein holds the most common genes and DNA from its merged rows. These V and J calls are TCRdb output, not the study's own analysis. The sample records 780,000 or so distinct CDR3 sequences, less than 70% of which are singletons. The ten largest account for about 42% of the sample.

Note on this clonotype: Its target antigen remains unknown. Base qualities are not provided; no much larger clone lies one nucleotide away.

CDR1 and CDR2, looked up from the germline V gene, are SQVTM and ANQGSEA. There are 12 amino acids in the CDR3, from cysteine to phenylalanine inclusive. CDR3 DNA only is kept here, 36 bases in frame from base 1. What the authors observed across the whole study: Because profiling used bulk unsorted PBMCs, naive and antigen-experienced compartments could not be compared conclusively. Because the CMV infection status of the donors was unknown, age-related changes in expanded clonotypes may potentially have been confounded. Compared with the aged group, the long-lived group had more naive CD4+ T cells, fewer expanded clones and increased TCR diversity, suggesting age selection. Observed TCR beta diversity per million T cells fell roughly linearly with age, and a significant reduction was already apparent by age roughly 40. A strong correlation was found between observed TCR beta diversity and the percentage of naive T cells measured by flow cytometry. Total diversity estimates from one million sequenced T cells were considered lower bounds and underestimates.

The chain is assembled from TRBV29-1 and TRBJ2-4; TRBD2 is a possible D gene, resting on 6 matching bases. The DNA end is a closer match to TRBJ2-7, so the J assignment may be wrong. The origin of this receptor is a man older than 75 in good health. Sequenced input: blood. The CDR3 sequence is CGGAFGAYEQYF. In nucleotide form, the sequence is TGCGGCGGGGCGTTCGGGGCCTACGAGCAGTACTTC.